Below are 29 T cell receptor beta chains sequenced from a single sample in a study of Ad26.COV2.S vaccination and SARS-CoV-2 variants. Using immunoSEQ multiplex PCR, the repertoire was profiled, and TCRdb retains in-frame clones only, with some absent. The data show roughly 410,000 clones, under 90% seen once. Regarding treatment: some 19 received Ad26.COV2.S at low or high dose, single or two shots; five or six received placebo; per-sample allocation not given. The investigators took samples on day 63 after the first vaccine or placebo injection. Sequenced material: peripheral blood, taken in a trial of Ad26.COV2.S vaccine versus placebo. The source is a person between 18 and 65 years old who received the Ad26.COV2.S COVID-19 vaccine or a placebo.

This rearrangement joins TRBV7-7 to TRBJ2-5; TRBD2 matches 7 bases. Germline V lookup: CDR1 SSHAT, CDR2 FNYEAQ (reference sequence). The CDR3 extends over 15 amino acids. With V trimmed by 3 bases and J by 4 bases, 8 bases remained unmatched. The CDR3, as DNA: TGTGCCAGCAGCTTGATTAGCAGGGAGGGAGAGACCCAGTACTTC. Translating gives CASSLISREGETQYF.

This clone was observed once. This chain links TRBV5-1 with TRBJ2-3; possibly TRBD1 or TRBD2 for D (5 bases each). V lost 5 bases to trimming and J lost 6 bases, with 19 bases between them. This CDR3 contains 15 residues. The V gene's germline CDR1 is SGHRS and CDR2 YFSETQ. CDR3 coding DNA: TGCGCCAGCAGTATAGGGACCTTAGGAGTCGATACGCAGTATTTT. Translation gives CASSIGTLGVDTQYF. Full variable domain (remainder filled in from reference TRBV5-1 and TRBJ2-3): KAGVTQTPRYLIKTRGQQVTLSCSPISGHRSVSWYQQTPGQGLQFLFEYFSETQRNKGNFPGRFSGRQFSNSRSEMNVSTLELGDSALYLCASSIGTLGVDTQYFGPGTRLTVL.

This chain connects TRBV18 to TRBJ2-6, with TRBD2 matching over 14 bases. Germline CDR1 KGHSH, CDR2 LQKENI. V was pared by 5 bases and J by 1 base, with 4 bases of the junction left unmatched. The CDR3 has 18 residues. The CDR3 nucleotides read TGTGCCAGCTCATCCGGACTAGCGGGGGGATCTGGGGCCAACGTCCTGACTTTC. Encoded protein: CASSSGLAGGSGANVLTF.

The rearrangement joins TRBV19 to TRBJ1-2; a possible D gene is TRBD1 (6 bases). The CDR3 covers 13 residues. From germline, CDR1 is LNHDA and CDR2 SQIVND (reference sequence). Between the trimmed V and J ends, which lost 6 bases and 4 bases, there was a span of 12 bases. The CDR3 DNA sequence: TGTGCCAGTAGGGATCAGGGGCTCTATGGCTACACCTTC. Residues: CASRDQGLYGYTF.

The chain recombines TRBV5-1 with TRBJ2-7; possible D gene TRBD2, 6 bases. CDR1 and CDR2 (germline): SGHRS, YFSETQ. The length of the CDR3 is 12 residues. V lost 8 bases, J lost 7 bases, and 16 bases lay in between. The CDR3 DNA sequence: TGCGCCAGTTGGGAGGTGAATTGGGAGCAGTACTTC. Translated: CASWEVNWEQYF.

The chain uses TRBV5-1 and TRBJ2-7; a possible D gene is TRBD1 (6 bases). The CDR3 sequence is 18 residues long. The V gene's germline CDR1 is SGHRS and CDR2 YFSETQ. Trimming took 0 bases from V and 3 from J, leaving 22 bases between them. The CDR3 region is CASSLGSPSRGGLYEQYF. For the CDR3, the DNA is TGCGCCAGCAGCTTGGGCAGCCCCAGCCGAGGGGGTCTCTACGAGCAGTACTTC.

This clone was picked up a small number of times. The J gene is TRBJ2-2, the V gene TRBV19; perhaps D is TRBD1 or TRBD2 (5 bases each). Trimming took 4 bases from V and 1 from J, leaving 7 bases between them. Germline loops: CDR1 LNHDA, CDR2 SQIVND (reference sequence). This CDR3 spans 14 amino acids. CDR3 nucleotides: TGTGCCAGTAGTAGTGGGGGGAACACCGGGGAGCTGTTTTTT. Protein product: CASSSGGNTGELFF.

The chain joins TRBV6-2 or TRBV6-3 to TRBJ2-1; 11 bases line up with TRBD2. This CDR3 is built from 15 residues. Germline assignment: CDR1 MNHEY and CDR2 SVGEGT. J gave up 7 bases and V 6 bases, and 8 bases lay outside the gene matches. CDR3 DNA sequence: TGTGCCAGCAGCCCCACTGGACTAGCGGGTAATGAGCAGTTCTTC. Translation gives CASSPTGLAGNEQFF.

CDR3 sequence (DNA): TGTGCCAGCAGTTACTCCAGGTCGAACTATGGCTACACCTTC. It translates to CASSYSRSNYGYTF. J is TRBJ1-2 and V is TRBV6-2 or TRBV6-3, with D uncertain. This CDR3 spans 14 amino acids. Germline V gives CDR1 MNHEY, CDR2 SVGEGT. The V end lost 0 bases, the J end lost 2 bases, and 7 bases lay between the germline ends.

This clone was recorded a few times. For the CDR3, the DNA is TGCGCCAGCAGCTACCTAGCGGGGGGGATTGAGCAGTACTTC. It is translated as CASSYLAGGIEQYF. The V and J genes are TRBV5-1 and TRBJ2-7; 12 bases align to TRBD2. The germline CDR1 and CDR2 sequences are SGHRS and YFSETQ. J gave up 7 bases and V 3 bases, and 5 bases lay outside the gene matches. The CDR3 sequence is 14 residues long.

The chain recombines TRBV6-2 or TRBV6-3 with TRBJ2-6; D possibly matches TRBD1 or TRBD2 (5 bases each). CDR1 and CDR2 from the germline V gene are MNHEY and SVGEGT. Trimming cost V 5 bases and J 2 bases, with 13 bases left between them. This CDR3 has 16 amino acids. The CDR3 spells CASSMLGRAGANVLTF. DNA for the CDR3: TGTGCCAGCAGTATGTTGGGACGGGCTGGGGCCAACGTCCTGACTTTC.

The chain joins TRBV18 to TRBJ1-1; perhaps TRBD1 as D (5 bases). V lost 2 bases and J 7 bases, leaving 17 bases between the germline ends. Germline V lookup: CDR1 KGHSH, CDR2 LQKENI. The length of the CDR3 is 15 residues. The CDR3 sequence is CASSPFGGAGFEAFF. CDR3 sequence (DNA): TGTGCCAGCTCACCATTCGGGGGAGCCGGGTTTGAAGCTTTCTTT.

The chain is built from TRBV4-1 and TRBJ1-2, with D maybe TRBD1 (6 bases). This CDR3 is built from 13 residues. V lost 1 base, J lost 5 bases, and 8 bases lay in between. Germline loops: CDR1 MGHRA, CDR2 YSYEKL. The CDR3 is CASSQAGVYGYTF. The CDR3 nucleotides are TGCGCCAGCAGCCAAGCAGGGGTTTATGGCTACACCTTC.

The rearrangement links TRBV11-1 to TRBJ1-1; no clear D. Germline V lookup: CDR1 SGHAT, CDR2 FQDESV (reference sequence). V lost 3 bases and J 0 bases, leaving 8 bases between the germline ends. CDR3 length: 14 amino acids. The CDR3 sequence: CASSFGGMNTEAFF. The CDR3 DNA follows: TGTGCCAGCAGCTTTGGCGGAATGAACACTGAAGCTTTCTTT. The whole variable domain, filled in from reference TRBV11-1 and TRBJ1-1, reads EAEVAQSPRYKITEKSQAVAFWCDPISGHATLYWYRQILGQGPELLVQFQDESVVDDSQLPKDRFSAERLKGVDSTLKIQPAELGDSAMYLCASSFGGMNTEAFFGQGTRLTVV.

CDR3 region: CSAASRNEQFF. CDR3 in DNA: TGCAGTGCAGCCAGTCGAAATGAGCAGTTCTTC. This chain connects TRBV20-1 to TRBJ2-1; D remains unclear. Per germline, CDR1 DFQATT and CDR2 SNEGSKA (reference sequence). Trimming pared 6 bases from V and 7 bases from J, leaving 10 bases between. CDR3 length: 11 amino acids.

This clone appeared a single time. The chain joins TRBV29-1 to TRBJ2-3, with TRBD2 matching over 7 bases. CDR1 SQVTM and CDR2 ANQGSEA come from the germline V gene. V lost 2 bases to trimming and J lost 1 base; unmatched junction nucleotides: 6. The length of the CDR3 is 15 residues. The CDR3 region has the DNA TGCAGCGTTGAAAGCGGGCTAGCGGGCACAGATACGCAGTATTTT. It specifies CSVESGLAGTDTQYF.

The genes are TRBV5-1 and TRBJ2-2; TRBD1 or TRBD2 may be the D gene (5 bases each). The V gene's germline CDR1 is SGHRS and CDR2 YFSETQ. The CDR3 spans 16 residues. The V and J ends lost 0 bases and 1 base respectively, with 10 bases between them. CDR3 sequence (DNA): TGCGCCAGCAGCTTGGTTGGGGGTCTGAACACCGGGGAGCTGTTTTTT. It codes for CASSLVGGLNTGELFF.

The rearrangement joins TRBV5-1 to TRBJ1-2, with D possibly TRBD1 on 5 matching bases. Trimming pared 0 bases from V and 3 bases from J, leaving 6 bases between. Germline assignment: CDR1 SGHRS and CDR2 YFSETQ. The CDR3 totals 13 residues. The CDR3 loop is CASSLEQDYGYTF. CDR3 nucleotide sequence: TGCGCCAGCAGCTTGGAACAGGACTATGGCTACACCTTC.

V usage is TRBV6-6 and J usage is TRBJ2-7; D possibly matches TRBD1 or TRBD2 (5 bases each). CDR3 size: 15 residues. The V and J ends lost 7 bases and 2 bases respectively, with 18 bases between them. The germline gives CDR1 MNHNY, CDR2 SVGAGI (reference sequence). The chain's CDR3 is CASTPPGRATYEQYF. The DNA for the CDR3 is TGTGCCAGCACTCCTCCGGGACGGGCCACCTACGAGCAGTACTTC.

For the CDR3, the DNA is TGTGCCAGCAGCGCAGAGGGGGGCGGAGGGTACGAGCAGTACTTC. Translated, it gives CASSAEGGGGYEQYF. The chain is built from TRBV2 and TRBJ2-7, with D perhaps being TRBD1 or TRBD2 (6 bases each). This CDR3 is 15 amino acids long. Per the germline V gene, CDR1 is SNHLY and CDR2 is FYNNEI. V was pared by 6 bases and J by 4 bases, with 19 bases between.

The chain carries TRBV27 and TRBJ1-1; D unresolved. CDR3 size: 15 residues. The V end was cut by 1 base, the J end by 4 bases, with 13 bases between. Germline CDR1 is MNHEY and CDR2 is SMNVEV (reference sequence). Here the CDR3 DNA reads TGTGCCAGCAGTTTATTCTGGGTACCCGGCACTGAAGCTTTCTTT. Translated, it gives CASSLFWVPGTEAFF.

This clone showed up just once. The V and J genes are TRBV7-9 and TRBJ2-7; TRBD1 is a possible D gene (6 bases). Trimming took off 5 bases at V and 7 bases at J, with 18 bases between the two ends. The CDR3 runs to 14 residues. Germline CDR1 is SEHNR and CDR2 is FQNEAQ (reference sequence). The CDR3 nucleotides read TGTGCCAGCAGCGCCCGGGACAAGCGATGGGAGCAGTACTTC. Translation: CASSARDKRWEQYF.

V is TRBV3-1 (or the pseudogene TRBV3-2) and J is TRBJ2-7; no clear D gene. Looked up from germline, CDR1 is LGHDT and CDR2 is YNNKEL (reference sequence). The CDR3 totals 15 residues. Deletions cut 1 base from V and 1 base from J, with 11 bases between. The CDR3 nucleotides are TGTGCCAGCAGCCAAGGAGAGTGGCCTTCCTACGAGCAGTACTTC. This codes for CASSQGEWPSYEQYF.

The CDR3 protein is CSASKTDTQYF. For the CDR3, the DNA is TGCAGTGCTAGCAAGACAGATACGCAGTATTTT. The V and J genes are TRBV20-1 and TRBJ2-3; no clear D gene. Germline loops: CDR1 DFQATT, CDR2 SNEGSKA (reference sequence). This CDR3 spans 11 amino acids. Trimming took 3 bases from V and 3 from J, leaving 4 bases between them.

In this sample, this clone turned up a few times. The chain joins TRBV30 to TRBJ2-2, with D maybe TRBD1 (5 bases). Trimming cost V 0 bases and J 1 base, with 9 bases left between them. Germline V CDR1 and CDR2: GTSNPN, SVGIG (reference sequence). The CDR3 runs 15 residues. Written as DNA, the CDR3 is TGTGCCTGGAGTGTTTCAGGGCAGAACACCGGGGAGCTGTTTTTT. It yields the protein CAWSVSGQNTGELFF. Together with reference TRBV30 and TRBJ2-2, the CDR3 gives the full variable domain: SQTIHQWPATLVQPVGSPLSLECTVEGTSNPNLYWYRQAAGRGLQLLFYSVGIGQISSEVPQNLSASRPQDRQFILSSKKLLLSDSGFYLCAWSVSGQNTGELFFGEGSRLTVL.

The chain has TRBV5-4 and TRBJ2-5; 7 bases agree with TRBD2. The CDR3 has 14 residues. Germline CDR1 is SGHNT and CDR2 is YYREEE (reference sequence). Germline trimming cut 0 bases from V and 4 bases from J; bases unmatched to any gene: 3. The CDR3 sequence: CASSLGTSLETQYF. The CDR3 nucleotides read TGTGCCAGCAGCTTGGGGACTAGTTTAGAGACCCAGTACTTC.

This clone was found once. The rearrangement joins TRBV19 to TRBJ2-7; a weak D match, TRBD1 (5 bases). Trimming removed 9 bases from V and 3 bases from J, with 15 bases in between. CDR3 length equals 13 residues. Germline lookup yields CDR1 LNHDA and CDR2 SQIVND (reference sequence). The CDR3 spells CASSGHADYEQYF. CDR3 DNA sequence: TGTGCCAGCAGTGGACATGCTGACTACGAGCAGTACTTC.

This rearrangement joins TRBV6-1 to TRBJ1-6, with a possible D match to TRBD1 (5 bases). The V gene's germline CDR1 is MNHNS and CDR2 SASEGT. The length of the CDR3 is 17 residues. V was pared by 0 bases and J by 2 bases, with 11 bases between. The CDR3 bases are TGTGCCAGCAGTGAAGCGGAACAGGTGGCCTATAATTCACCCCTCCACTTT. It codes for CASSEAEQVAYNSPLHF.

The V gene is TRBV4-3, the J gene TRBJ2-7, with D hard to call. CDR1 LGHNA and CDR2 YSLEER come from the germline V gene. This CDR3 comprises 15 residues. V was pared by 3 bases and J by 4 bases, with 16 bases between. This CDR3 reads CASSQSVQPSYEQYF. CDR3 coding DNA: TGCGCCAGCAGCCAGTCGGTTCAACCGTCTTACGAGCAGTACTTC.